This is a list of T cell receptor beta chains from one sample in a study of T cells in Graves' hyperthyroidism and ophthalmopathy. TCRdb reprocessed the multiplex PCR reads via MiXCR and lists one record per CDR3 protein. In the table there are a few hundred thousand distinct CDR3 sequences, just under 25% of which are singletons. The sequenced sample was blood. These receptors originate from a man in his fifties with Graves' hyperthyroidism. The CDR3 runs from the conserved cysteine through the conserved F or W. The order of the fields is D gene, V gene, clone size, J gene, CDR3 DNA, CDR3 protein. The D gene is left open where the match is weak. The size field is filled for only some rows; it gives once, few, many or a size class.

d_gene: TRBD1; v_gene: TRBV6-1; abundance: .; j_gene: TRBJ2-2; CDR3nt: TGTGCCAGCAGAGGACAGGGGTACACCGGGGAGCTGTTTTTT; CDR3aa: CASRGQGYTGELFF
d_gene: TRBD1; v_gene: TRBV20-1; abundance: .; j_gene: TRBJ1-2; CDR3nt: TGCAGTGCTAGGGGACAGGGCCTCTATGGCTACACCTTC; CDR3aa: CSARGQGLYGYTF
d_gene: .; v_gene: TRBV20-1; abundance: many; j_gene: TRBJ2-3; CDR3nt: TGCAGTGCTATGGACCCGACGCCAGATACGCAGTATTTT; CDR3aa: CSAMDPTPDTQYF
d_gene: .; v_gene: TRBV7-9; abundance: .; j_gene: TRBJ2-7; CDR3nt: TGTGCCAGCAGCAGAACGGCCGGGGGCGAGCAGTACTTC; CDR3aa: CASSRTAGGEQYF
d_gene: TRBD1; v_gene: TRBV19; abundance: .; j_gene: TRBJ1-2; CDR3nt: TGTGCCAGTAGTGACCTGGGACAGGGTGATGGCTACACCTTC; CDR3aa: CASSDLGQGDGYTF
d_gene: TRBD2; v_gene: TRBV20-1; abundance: many; j_gene: TRBJ2-1; CDR3nt: TGCAGTGCTAGACGCGCGGGAGTGTACAATGAGCAGTTCTTC; CDR3aa: CSARRAGVYNEQFF
d_gene: .; v_gene: TRBV12-3/TRBV12-4; abundance: few; j_gene: TRBJ2-1; CDR3nt: TGTGCCAGCAGTTTCATTCAGGGTAACTACAATGAGCAGTTCTTC; CDR3aa: CASSFIQGNYNEQFF
d_gene: .; v_gene: TRBV24-1; abundance: many; j_gene: TRBJ1-2; CDR3nt: TGTGCCACCAGTGACCCGGAGCCCGGGAGGGGCTACACCTTC; CDR3aa: CATSDPEPGRGYTF
d_gene: .; v_gene: TRBV6-1; abundance: .; j_gene: TRBJ2-1; CDR3nt: TGTGCCAGCAGCTGGGATGAGCAGTTCTTC; CDR3aa: CASSWDEQFF
d_gene: TRBD2; v_gene: TRBV24-1; abundance: .; j_gene: TRBJ2-3; CDR3nt: TGTGCCACCAGTGATACTAGCGCGAGCACAGATACGCAGTATTTT; CDR3aa: CATSDTSASTDTQYF
d_gene: .; v_gene: TRBV18; abundance: few; j_gene: TRBJ2-4; CDR3nt: TGTGCCAGCTCAGAACTTGGACAGGCCAAAAACATTCAGTACTTC; CDR3aa: CASSELGQAKNIQYF
d_gene: .; v_gene: TRBV14; abundance: .; j_gene: TRBJ2-3; CDR3nt: TGTGCCAGCAGCCAAGGAGGGACAGGGGCCAATTCTAGCGGGAGTTGGAGGGCAGATACGCAGTATTTT; CDR3aa: CASSQGGTGANSSGSWRADTQYF
d_gene: .; v_gene: TRBV7-3; abundance: few; j_gene: TRBJ2-3; CDR3nt: TGTGCCATCAGACCCTCTACTAGCACAGATACGCAGTATTTT; CDR3aa: CAIRPSTSTDTQYF
d_gene: TRBD1; v_gene: TRBV3-1; abundance: few; j_gene: TRBJ1-5; CDR3nt: TGTGCCAGCAGCCAAGATCGGGACAGTTATCAGCCCCAGCATTTT; CDR3aa: CASSQDRDSYQPQHF
d_gene: TRBD1; v_gene: TRBV7-9; abundance: many; j_gene: TRBJ2-5; CDR3nt: TGTGCCAGCAGCCCGGACAGGGGGAGGCCCAGGGCCCAGTACTTC; CDR3aa: CASSPDRGRPRAQYF
d_gene: .; v_gene: TRBV5-1; abundance: .; j_gene: TRBJ2-6; CDR3nt: TGCGCCAGCAGCTTGGGAGACAGCTCTGGGGCCAACGTCCTGACTTTC; CDR3aa: CASSLGDSSGANVLTF
d_gene: .; v_gene: TRBV15; abundance: .; j_gene: TRBJ1-5; CDR3nt: TGTGCCACCAGCAGAGATCAGGCGCAGGGTGGTCATCAGCCCCAGCATTTT; CDR3aa: CATSRDQAQGGHQPQHF
d_gene: .; v_gene: TRBV5-1; abundance: .; j_gene: TRBJ2-4; CDR3nt: TGCGCCAGCAGCTTGGGACAGGCCGGGTTTAAGTACTTC; CDR3aa: CASSLGQAGFKYF
d_gene: .; v_gene: TRBV2; abundance: few; j_gene: TRBJ1-1; CDR3nt: TGTGCCAGCAAGTATCTTACGGGAGACACTGAAGCTTTCTTT; CDR3aa: CASKYLTGDTEAFF
d_gene: TRBD1; v_gene: TRBV29-1; abundance: few; j_gene: TRBJ1-1; CDR3nt: TGCAGCGCCCTACAGGGGGTGGCGACTGAAGCTTTCTTT; CDR3aa: CSALQGVATEAFF
d_gene: .; v_gene: TRBV15; abundance: .; j_gene: TRBJ1-3; CDR3nt: TGTGCCACCAGCAGAGGGGGGGGATCTGGAAACACCATATATTTT; CDR3aa: CATSRGGGSGNTIYF
d_gene: TRBD1; v_gene: TRBV18; abundance: many; j_gene: TRBJ2-7; CDR3nt: TGTGCCAGCTCGCCGGGACAGGGACGGGAGCAGTACTTC; CDR3aa: CASSPGQGREQYF
d_gene: .; v_gene: TRBV2; abundance: .; j_gene: TRBJ1-5; CDR3nt: TGTGCCAGCAGTGAAGTGCCAGGGAATCAGCCCCAGCATTTT; CDR3aa: CASSEVPGNQPQHF
d_gene: .; v_gene: TRBV12-3/TRBV12-4; abundance: few; j_gene: TRBJ2-7; CDR3nt: TGTGCCAGCAGTTCGCCCTCGGGAAACTACGAGCAGTACTTC; CDR3aa: CASSSPSGNYEQYF
d_gene: .; v_gene: TRBV19; abundance: once; j_gene: TRBJ1-4; CDR3nt: TGTGCCAGTAGTATAATTGAGGGGTTACGAACTAATGAAAAACTGTTTTTT; CDR3aa: CASSIIEGLRTNEKLFF
d_gene: TRBD1; v_gene: TRBV7-3; abundance: .; j_gene: TRBJ2-3; CDR3nt: TGTGCCAGCAGCACTACAGGGGAAAGGACAGATACGCAGTATTTT; CDR3aa: CASSTTGERTDTQYF
d_gene: TRBD2; v_gene: TRBV6-1; abundance: many; j_gene: TRBJ2-1; CDR3nt: TGTGCCAGCAGTGTAGCGGGAGCATACAATGAGCAGTTCTTC; CDR3aa: CASSVAGAYNEQFF
d_gene: .; v_gene: TRBV20-1; abundance: few; j_gene: TRBJ1-3; CDR3nt: TGCAGTGCTAGAGTGGTCGGATTAAGCTCTGGAAACACCATATATTTT; CDR3aa: CSARVVGLSSGNTIYF
d_gene: TRBD1; v_gene: TRBV5-1; abundance: .; j_gene: TRBJ1-2; CDR3nt: TGCGCCAGCCGTCCGGGACAGCAGTATGGCTACACCTTC; CDR3aa: CASRPGQQYGYTF
d_gene: TRBD1; v_gene: TRBV5-4; abundance: .; j_gene: TRBJ2-3; CDR3nt: TGTGCCAGCAGCTGGGGACAGGGGGCGACAGATACGCAGTATTTT; CDR3aa: CASSWGQGATDTQYF
d_gene: .; v_gene: TRBV27; abundance: many; j_gene: TRBJ2-5; CDR3nt: TGTGCCAGCAGTCAAATTTCTGGGGTTCAAGAGACCCAGTACTTC; CDR3aa: CASSQISGVQETQYF
d_gene: .; v_gene: TRBV5-1; abundance: .; j_gene: TRBJ2-7; CDR3nt: TGCGCCAGCAGCTTGGTGACAGCGCTCGACGAGCAGTACTTC; CDR3aa: CASSLVTALDEQYF
d_gene: .; v_gene: TRBV20-1; abundance: few; j_gene: TRBJ1-6; CDR3nt: TGCAGTGCTACAGGGACGAATTCACCCCTCCACTTT; CDR3aa: CSATGTNSPLHF
d_gene: .; v_gene: TRBV19; abundance: .; j_gene: TRBJ1-1; CDR3nt: TGTGCCACTACGGAACAGGGAGGGACTGAAGCTTTCTTT; CDR3aa: CATTEQGGTEAFF
d_gene: .; v_gene: TRBV29-1; abundance: .; j_gene: TRBJ2-7; CDR3nt: TGCAGCATAAAGGGGGGGTTAGACGAGCAGTACTTC; CDR3aa: CSIKGGLDEQYF
d_gene: TRBD2; v_gene: TRBV9; abundance: few; j_gene: TRBJ2-2; CDR3nt: TGTGCCAGCAGCCGAGTCCCCTCACTAGCGGGAGGGCGTTCCGGGGAGCTGTTTTTT; CDR3aa: CASSRVPSLAGGRSGELFF
d_gene: .; v_gene: TRBV5-5; abundance: few; j_gene: TRBJ2-2; CDR3nt: TGTGCCAGCAGCCGCCTTGGGCAGGCCGGGGAGCTGTTTTTT; CDR3aa: CASSRLGQAGELFF
d_gene: TRBD1; v_gene: TRBV2; abundance: many; j_gene: TRBJ2-5; CDR3nt: TGTGCCAGCGATCAGGGGGCGGTGAGGCAAGAGACCCAGTACTTC; CDR3aa: CASDQGAVRQETQYF
d_gene: .; v_gene: TRBV9; abundance: .; j_gene: TRBJ2-1; CDR3nt: TGTGCCAGCAGCGTGGTCGGGAGCTCCTACAATGAGCAGTTCTTC; CDR3aa: CASSVVGSSYNEQFF
d_gene: .; v_gene: TRBV11-1; abundance: .; j_gene: TRBJ2-1; CDR3nt: TGCGCCAGCAGCCACCCGGGGAATGAGCAGTTCTTC; CDR3aa: CASSHPGNEQFF
d_gene: .; v_gene: TRBV20-1; abundance: few; j_gene: TRBJ2-3; CDR3nt: TGCAGTGCTAGCGACAGCCCGACGGGCCCAGATACGCAGTATTTT; CDR3aa: CSASDSPTGPDTQYF
d_gene: TRBD1; v_gene: TRBV6-1; abundance: few; j_gene: TRBJ2-7; CDR3nt: TGTGCCAGCAGTCCAAGGACAGGGCGCTGCGAGCAGTACTTC; CDR3aa: CASSPRTGRCEQYF
d_gene: .; v_gene: TRBV5-1; abundance: few; j_gene: TRBJ1-1; CDR3nt: TGCGCCAGCAGCTTGAGTCAGGGTGGGAACACTGAAGCTTTCTTT; CDR3aa: CASSLSQGGNTEAFF
d_gene: .; v_gene: TRBV19; abundance: .; j_gene: TRBJ1-1; CDR3nt: TGTGCCAGTAGACCCGCGAACACTGAAGCTTTCTTT; CDR3aa: CASRPANTEAFF
d_gene: .; v_gene: TRBV24-1; abundance: .; j_gene: TRBJ2-1; CDR3nt: TGTGCCACCAGTGACCCTCGGGGGTACAATGAGCAGTTCTTC; CDR3aa: CATSDPRGYNEQFF
d_gene: .; v_gene: TRBV3-1; abundance: .; j_gene: TRBJ2-5; CDR3nt: TGTGCCAGCAGCCAAGACCCCGAGGGGACGGAGTACTTC; CDR3aa: CASSQDPEGTEYF
d_gene: .; v_gene: TRBV5-5; abundance: few; j_gene: TRBJ2-7; CDR3nt: TGTGCCAGCAGCTCCGGGGGGACATCGTCTGAGCAGTACTTC; CDR3aa: CASSSGGTSSEQYF
d_gene: .; v_gene: TRBV6-1; abundance: few; j_gene: TRBJ2-2; CDR3nt: TGTGCCAGCAGACGGGACCTTAACACCGGGGAGCTGTTTTTT; CDR3aa: CASRRDLNTGELFF